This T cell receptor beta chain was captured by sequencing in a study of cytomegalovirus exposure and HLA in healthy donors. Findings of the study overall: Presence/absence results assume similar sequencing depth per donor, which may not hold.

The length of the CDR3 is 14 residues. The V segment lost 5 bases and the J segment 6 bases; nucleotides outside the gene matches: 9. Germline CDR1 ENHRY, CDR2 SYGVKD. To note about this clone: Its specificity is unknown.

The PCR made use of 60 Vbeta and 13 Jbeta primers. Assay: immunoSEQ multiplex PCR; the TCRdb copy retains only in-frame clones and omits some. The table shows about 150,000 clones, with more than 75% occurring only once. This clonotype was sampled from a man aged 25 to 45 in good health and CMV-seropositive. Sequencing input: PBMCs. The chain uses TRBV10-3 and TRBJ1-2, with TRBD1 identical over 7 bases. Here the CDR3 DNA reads TGTGCCATCAGTCCTATGACAGGGTTGAATGGCTACACCTTC. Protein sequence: CAISPMTGLNGYTF.